This paragraph covers one TCR beta chain sequence. As TCR cDNA was made by 5'RACE template switching, a universal primer site and UMIs were added. In TCRdb, the 5' RACE reads were re-called with MiXCR into one record per CDR3 protein. The table shows about 550,000 distinct CDR3 sequences, with 15% to 20% occurring only once. These data originate in a study of T cells after yellow fever vaccination. Germline V gene sequence: CDR1 SGHTA, CDR2 FQGNSA. CDR3 length equals 16 residues. V lost 1 base and J lost 1; bases outside the gene matches: 5. This specimen was PBMCs, taken 15 days after the yellow fever booster vaccination. This chain joins TRBV7-2 and TRBJ1-2, with 8 positions matching TRBD1. This clonotype originated in a man younger than 45 who received the YFV17D yellow fever vaccine. The DNA of the CDR3 is TGTGCCAGCAGCTTAGTGCCGGGACAGGTTAACTATGGCTACACCTTC. Translating it yields CASSLVPGQVNYGYTF. Supplemented by reference TRBV7-2 and TRBJ1-2, the full variable domain reads GAGVSQSPSNKVTEKGKDVELRCDPISGHTALYWYRQSLGQGLEFLIYFQGNSAPDKSGLPSDRFSAERTGGSVSTLTIQRTQQEDSAVYLCASSLVPGQVNYGYTFGSGTRLTVV.